The clone carrying this T cell receptor beta chain came up once. Antigen unknown. This sample is part of a study of T cell responses to AZD1222 COVID-19 vaccine. Study-wide results and caveats: The breadth and depth of Spike-specific TCRs increased once two AZD1222 doses had been given. Samples come after the peak T cell response, not at day 14. Seropositivity was recorded at baseline in only 6 or 7 AZD1222 recipients. Researchers report vaccine-associated CD4 TCRs spanning spike, with dominance at 160-218 and 743-854.

The CDR3 runs to 16 residues. V shed 0 bases and J 7 bases; nucleotides not matched to a gene: 12. From germline, CDR1 is SGHNT and CDR2 YYREEE (reference sequence). This table comes from immunoSEQ multiplex PCR, and its TCRdb copy is limited to in-frame clones, with some not included. The data show fewer than 150,000 clones, 88% seen once. This TCR was sampled from an adult in good health. This rearrangement joins TRBV5-4 to TRBJ1-2, with 7 bases matching TRBD1. This specimen consisted of peripheral blood, obtained on day 0 of AZD1222 vaccination. The CDR3 here is CASSLGLTGLGVGYTF. Written as DNA, the CDR3 is TGTGCCAGCAGCTTGGGCTTGACAGGGCTGGGAGTTGGCTACACCTTC.